The following is a T cell receptor (beta chain) sequence with its context. These data belong to a study of cytomegalovirus exposure and HLA in healthy donors. Primers included in the PCR were 60 Vbeta and 13 Jbeta primers. TCRdb keeps only in-frame clones here, not all; method: immunoSEQ multiplex PCR. The data show around 130,000 clones, with over 60% seen just once and over 0.9% held by the top ten. V was pared by 0 bases and J by 3 bases, with 4 bases of the junction left unmatched. This CDR3 spans 15 amino acids. In germline, CDR1 is SGHNT, CDR2 YYREEE (reference sequence). The donors comprised healthy bone marrow donors. The records omit this donor's CMV serostatus.

This chain joins TRBV5-4 and TRBJ2-3; 7 bases line up with TRBD2. The sequenced material came from PBMCs. The sequence was obtained from a human donor in good health. CDR3 residues: CASSLEGLITDTQYF. The CDR3 DNA reads as TGTGCCAGCAGCTTGGAGGGACTAATAACAGATACGCAGTATTTT.